The next 21 T cell receptor beta chains were all read from a single sample in a study of blood T cell repertoires in COVID-19. The repertoire was sequenced with immunoSEQ multiplex PCR; TCRdb's copy has only in-frame clones and lacks some. In the table there are a few hundred thousand clones, around four fifths of which are singletons. Sequencing was done on a sample of peripheral blood. All receptors come from a woman of 80 years or more with COVID-19, enrolled during active disease.

This clone was picked up a small number of times. Sequence at one end of the junction differs from germline and may be a read error. The gene calls are TRBV7-9 and TRBJ2-7; D gene ambiguous. This CDR3 has 12 amino acids. Germline V CDR1 and CDR2: SEHNR, FQNEAQ (reference sequence). Written as DNA, the CDR3 is TGTGCCAGCAGCCTCTTAGGAGATATTGGCGTCTTC. Translated, it gives CASSLLGDIGVF. The variable domain in full, with the rest retrieved from reference TRBV7-9 and TRBJ2-7, is DTGVSQNPRHKITKRGQNVTFRCDPISEHNRLYWYRQTLGQGPEFLTYFQNEAQLEKSRLLSDRFSAERPKGSFSTLEIQRTEQGDSAMYLCASSLLGDIGVFGPGTRLTVT.

This clone has just one count. The V and J genes are TRBV7-3 and TRBJ2-2; tentative D call: TRBD1 (6 bases). This CDR3 comprises 15 residues. V gave up 7 bases and J gave up 3 bases, with 15 bases separating them. CDR1 is SGHTA and CDR2 is FQGTGA in the germline V gene. DNA of the CDR3: TGTGCCAGCACCCCGAACGGACAGTACACCGGGGAGCTGTTTTTT. It codes for CASTPNGQYTGELFF.

The genes are TRBV28 and TRBJ1-1; D might be TRBD1 (5 bases). The CDR3 extends over 14 amino acids. Germline V gene sequence: CDR1 MDHEN, CDR2 SYDVKM. V was cut by 5 bases and J by 5 bases, with 15 bases left in between. The CDR3 loop is CASSPGGEFTEAFF. DNA of the CDR3: TGTGCCAGCAGTCCTGGGGGGGAATTTACTGAAGCTTTCTTT.

The CDR3 protein is CASSLRGLNTEAFF. The CDR3 DNA is TGCGCCAGCAGCTTGAGGGGCTTGAACACTGAAGCTTTCTTT. The gene calls are TRBV5-1 and TRBJ1-1, with TRBD1 as a possible D gene (5 bases). Per germline, CDR1 SGHRS and CDR2 YFSETQ. The CDR3 loop spans 14 amino acids. V lost 1 base, J lost 0 bases, and 7 bases lay in between.

Points on this clone: Distinct nucleotide sequences in the sample also encode this CDR3. V and J are TRBV9 and TRBJ1-1; D is ambiguous. CDR1 is SGDLS and CDR2 is YYNGEE in the germline V gene. The CDR3 consists of 11 residues. The V end lost 4 bases, the J end lost 2 bases, and 3 bases lay between the germline ends. In nucleotides, the CDR3 is TGTGCCAGCAGCCTTAACACTGAAGCTTTCTTT. The encoded protein is CASSLNTEAFF.

The CDR3, as DNA: TGTGCCAGCAGGACGACACAGGGGGCGGATTCACCCCTCCACTTT. It encodes CASRTTQGADSPLHF. The chain uses TRBV2 and TRBJ1-6, with 9 bases fitting TRBD1. The germline CDR1 and CDR2 sequences are SNHLY and FYNNEI. The CDR3 is 15 amino acids. V lost 6 bases, J lost 8 bases, and 8 bases stayed unmatched.

The chain employs TRBV27 and TRBJ2-2; 9 bases line up with TRBD1. The V gene's germline CDR1 is MNHEY and CDR2 SMNVEV (reference sequence). Trimming took 5 bases from V and 7 from J; bases not matched to a gene: 11. CDR3 size: 16 residues. The CDR3: CASSPHHGTGIGELFF. As DNA, the CDR3 is TGTGCCAGCAGTCCGCACCACGGGACAGGGATCGGGGAGCTGTTTTTT.

The rearrangement uses TRBV3-1 (or the pseudogene TRBV3-2) and TRBJ2-2; weak D call: TRBD2 (6 bases). This CDR3 comprises 16 residues. V dropped 1 base and J dropped 6 bases, with 15 bases sitting between them. Germline V gene data show CDR1 as LGHDT and CDR2 as YNNKEL (reference sequence). The CDR3 region is CASSQGMGGLAGELFF. The CDR3 DNA sequence: TGTGCCAGCAGCCAAGGGATGGGGGGTTTAGCCGGGGAGCTGTTTTTT.

The chain has TRBV6-2 or TRBV6-3 and TRBJ1-5; D perhaps matches TRBD1 (5 bases). V was pared by 2 bases and J by 0 bases, with 5 bases between. CDR3 size: 14 residues. Germline CDR1 is MNHEY and CDR2 is SVGEGT. The CDR3 nucleotides are TGTGCCAGCAGTTACGGGGCTAGCAATCAGCCCCAGCATTTT. This encodes CASSYGASNQPQHF.

This chain connects TRBV5-1 to TRBJ2-2; 7 bases map to TRBD1. With 7 bases clipped from V and 4 bases from J, the junction kept 7 bases outside the gene matches. Germline V gives CDR1 SGHRS, CDR2 YFSETQ. This CDR3 has 14 amino acids. The CDR3 bases are TGCGCCAGCCGAACGACAGGGATCACCGGGGAGCTGTTTTTT. Protein: CASRTTGITGELFF.

This chain connects TRBV6-1 to TRBJ2-7, with 8 bases identical to TRBD1. This CDR3 spans 13 amino acids. V trimming: 3 bases; J trimming: 7 bases; junction bases outside the gene matches: 5. Germline V CDR1 and CDR2: MNHNS, SASEGT. The CDR3 DNA follows: TGTGCCAGCAGTGACAGGGGGCTTAGGGAGCAGTACTTC. Encoded protein: CASSDRGLREQYF.

This clone was seen only a few times. This chain connects TRBV7-2 to TRBJ2-7; possible D gene TRBD2, 6 bases. The CDR3 loop spans 15 amino acids. Germline CDR1 SGHTA, CDR2 FQGNSA. Trimming pared 5 bases from V and 4 bases from J, leaving 18 bases between. CDR3 in DNA: TGTGCCAGCAGCCCCCCCGGACTATCCACGTACGAGCAGTACTTC. This gives the protein CASSPPGLSTYEQYF. The full variable domain, with the rest looked up from reference TRBV7-2 and TRBJ2-7, is GAGVSQSPSNKVTEKGKDVELRCDPISGHTALYWYRQSLGQGLEFLIYFQGNSAPDKSGLPSDRFSAERTGGSVSTLTIQRTQQEDSAVYLCASSPPGLSTYEQYFGPGTRLTVT.

This chain joins TRBV9 and TRBJ2-5, with D possibly matching TRBD2 (5 bases). With 3 bases removed from V and 2 bases from J, the gap between germline ends came to 14 bases. This CDR3 is built from 15 residues. In germline, CDR1 is SGDLS, CDR2 YYNGEE. CDR3 amino acids: CASSASGRAQETQYF. In DNA, the CDR3 is TGTGCCAGCAGCGCCTCTGGGCGGGCGCAAGAGACCCAGTACTTC.

This sequence joins TRBV5-1 and TRBJ2-5; 13 bases match TRBD2. With 0 bases clipped from V and 4 bases from J, the junction kept 0 bases outside the gene matches. The CDR3 contains 15 residues. Germline lookup yields CDR1 SGHRS and CDR2 YFSETQ. Written as DNA, the CDR3 is TGCGCCAGCAGCTTGGGACTAGCGGGGGGAGAGACCCAGTACTTC. Its protein product is CASSLGLAGGETQYF.

This clone was seen more than once but under ten times. The genes are TRBV7-2 and TRBJ2-1; 8 positions match TRBD1. This CDR3 is built from 15 residues. Per germline, CDR1 SGHTA and CDR2 FQGNSA. The trim removed 2 bases at V and 7 bases at J, leaving 7 bases unmatched. CDR3 in amino acids: CASSLQQGVWNEQFF. The CDR3 bases are TGTGCCAGCAGCTTACAACAGGGGGTATGGAATGAGCAGTTCTTC.

The genes are TRBV5-1 and TRBJ2-7, with D uncertain. The CDR3 loop spans 13 amino acids. The germline V and J ends were trimmed by 0 bases and 3 bases, with 7 bases remaining between them. Germline CDR1 reads SGHRS; CDR2 reads YFSETQ. The CDR3 reads CASSLDSGYEQYV. The CDR3 nucleotides read TGCGCCAGCAGCTTGGACAGTGGCTACGAGCAGTACGTC.

CDR3 region: CASSIDRDYGYTF. CDR3 nucleotide sequence: TGTGCCAGTAGTATAGATCGGGACTATGGCTACACCTTC. The J gene is TRBJ1-2, the V gene TRBV19; D ambiguous. The CDR3 extends over 13 amino acids. Per the germline V gene, CDR1 is LNHDA and CDR2 is SQIVND (reference sequence). Trimming removed 0 bases from V and 3 bases from J, with 5 bases in between. The full variable domain, with the rest looked up from reference TRBV19 and TRBJ1-2, is DGGITQSPKYLFRKEGQNVTLSCEQNLNHDAMYWYRQDPGQGLRLIYYSQIVNDFQKGDIAEGYSVSREKKESFPLTVTSAQKNPTAFYLCASSIDRDYGYTFGSGTRLTVV.

The gene calls are TRBV10-2 and TRBJ1-5, with 10 bases aligning to TRBD1. The CDR3 loop spans 16 amino acids. Germline V gene lookup returns CDR1 WSHSY and CDR2 SAAADI. Losses at the gene ends were 7 bases for V and 0 bases for J; bases not matched to a gene: 6. The CDR3 sequence is CASTKGQGYSNQPQHF. CDR3 DNA: TGCGCCAGCACCAAGGGACAGGGGTATAGCAATCAGCCCCAGCATTTT.

CDR3 protein: CASSPGGLGDTEAFF. The CDR3 nucleotides are TGTGCCAGTTCTCCGGGGGGTTTGGGGGACACTGAAGCTTTCTTT. The chain links TRBV6-5 to TRBJ1-1; the D gene is possibly TRBD1 (5 bases). The CDR3 sequence is 15 residues long. In germline, CDR1 is MNHEY, CDR2 SVGAGI. V lost 9 bases and J 3 bases, leaving 20 bases between the germline ends.

In its sample, this clone was seen a few times. The rearrangement joins TRBV5-1 to TRBJ1-1; possibly TRBD1 for D (6 bases). This CDR3 comprises 16 residues. Germline CDR1 reads SGHRS; CDR2 reads YFSETQ. V lost 4 bases and J 0 bases, leaving 16 bases between the germline ends. The CDR3 DNA sequence: TGCGCCAGCAGCCCTTACCTCGACAGGATGAACACTGAAGCTTTCTTT. It specifies CASSPYLDRMNTEAFF.

The sample holds one count of this clone. The rearrangement joins TRBV5-1 to TRBJ1-4; D unclear. The CDR3 has 16 amino acids. Germline CDR1 is SGHRS and CDR2 is YFSETQ. V was clipped by 0 bases and J by 3 bases, with 12 bases between them. The CDR3 is CASSLEGRAPNEKLFF. Here the CDR3 DNA reads TGCGCCAGCAGCTTGGAAGGGAGAGCGCCTAATGAAAAACTGTTTTTT.